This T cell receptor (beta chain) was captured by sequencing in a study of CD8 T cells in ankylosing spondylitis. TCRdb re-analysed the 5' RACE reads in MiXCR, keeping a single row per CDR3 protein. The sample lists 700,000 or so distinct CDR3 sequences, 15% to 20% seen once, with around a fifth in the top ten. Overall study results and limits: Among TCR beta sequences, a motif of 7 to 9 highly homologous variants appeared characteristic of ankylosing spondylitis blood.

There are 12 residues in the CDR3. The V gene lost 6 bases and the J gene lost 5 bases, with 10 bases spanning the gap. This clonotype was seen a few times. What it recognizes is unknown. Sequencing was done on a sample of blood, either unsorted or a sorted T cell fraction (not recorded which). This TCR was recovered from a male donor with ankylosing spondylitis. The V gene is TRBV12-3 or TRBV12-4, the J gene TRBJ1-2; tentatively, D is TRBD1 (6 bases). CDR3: CASRPQGYGYTF. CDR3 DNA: TGTGCCAGCAGGCCCCAGGGGTATGGCTACACCTTC.